A single sample gave rise to the 13 T cell receptor beta chains below, sequenced in a study of cytomegalovirus exposure and HLA in healthy donors (dated by TCRdb to 2015 to 2018). The method was the immunoSEQ multiplex PCR assay. TCRdb took over this immuneACCESS table, retaining in-frame rearrangements with V and J assigned. Such tables are incomplete; in checked studies, under half of the missing clones stem from an unresolved V gene, and the remainder is unexplained. For this sample the table gives about 180,000 clones, of which about 85% were detected only once. The ten biggest clones cover about 16% of the sample. The sample was PBMCs. The receptors were gathered from a man aged 18 to 30 in good health and CMV-seropositive.

This chain uses TRBV9 with TRBJ2-1, with 7 bases identical to TRBD1. There are 15 residues in the CDR3. Germline V lookup: CDR1 SGDLS, CDR2 YYNGEE. V shed 0 bases, J shed 9 bases, and the junction held 9 bases outside the gene matches. The CDR3 region has the DNA TGTGCCAGCAGCGTAGGTGACGAGGGGGCGATTGAGCAGTTCTTC. Translated: CASSVGDEGAIEQFF.

This chain links TRBV5-4 with TRBJ1-2, with a tentative D call TRBD1 (6 bases). This CDR3 is built from 12 residues. V gave up 0 bases and J gave up 8 bases, with 8 bases separating them. Looked up from germline, CDR1 is SGHNT and CDR2 is YYREEE (reference sequence). CDR3 sequence (DNA): TGTGCCAGCAGCTTGGGGGGGCTCGGCTACACCTTC. This gives the protein CASSLGGLGYTF.

The chain employs TRBV14 and TRBJ2-2; TRBD1 is a possible D gene (5 bases). The CDR3 extends over 16 amino acids. CDR1 and CDR2 (germline): SGHDN, FVKESK. Trimming removed 0 bases from V and 6 bases from J, with 14 bases in between. The CDR3 nucleotides read TGTGCCAGCAGCCAAGATGGGCCAGGGCTACCCGGGGAGCTGTTTTTT. It encodes CASSQDGPGLPGELFF.

The rearrangement links TRBV29-1 to TRBJ1-1; D uncertain. This CDR3 contains 12 residues. Trimming took 8 bases from V and 7 from J, leaving 17 bases between them. Germline loops: CDR1 SQVTM, CDR2 ANQGSEA. CDR3 loop: CSFCGTTNEAFF. The CDR3 nucleotides read TGCAGCTTCTGTGGCACGACTAATGAAGCTTTCTTT. Combining the CDR3 with reference TRBV29-1 and TRBJ1-1 gives the whole variable domain SAVISQKPSRDICQRGTSLTIQCQVDSQVTMMFWYRQQPGQSLTLIATANQGSEATYESGFVIDKFPISRPNLTFSTLTVSNMSPEDSSIYLCSFCGTTNEAFFGQGTRLTVV.

The chain is built from TRBV19 and TRBJ2-7; 7 bases match TRBD1. The V segment lost 11 bases and the J segment 1 base; nucleotides outside the gene matches: 5. The CDR3 extends over 12 amino acids. CDR1 and CDR2 (germline): LNHDA, SQIVND (reference sequence). The CDR3 coding sequence is TGTGCCTCCTCGACAGGGTCCTACGAGCAGTACTTC. This sequence encodes CASSTGSYEQYF.

The V gene is TRBV2, the J gene TRBJ2-4; TRBD2 might be the D (7 bases). The CDR3 is 12 amino acids. Germline CDR1 reads SNHLY; CDR2 reads FYNNEI. With 6 bases removed from V and 7 bases from J, the gap between germline ends came to 10 bases. The CDR3 spells CASRRGGNIQYF. The CDR3 region has the DNA TGTGCCAGCAGGCGCGGGGGCAACATTCAGTACTTC.

The chain joins TRBV19 to TRBJ2-5; the D gene is possibly TRBD2 (6 bases). The germline V gene encodes CDR1 LNHDA and CDR2 SQIVND (reference sequence). The CDR3 totals 15 residues. The V end lost 7 bases, the J end lost 2 bases, and 17 bases lay between the germline ends. CDR3 in amino acids: CASTENGSPQETQYF. The CDR3 DNA reads TGTGCCAGTACCGAGAACGGGAGCCCACAAGAGACCCAGTACTTC.

The V and J genes are TRBV6-1 and TRBJ2-7; 7 bases match TRBD2. Germline CDR1 reads MNHNS; CDR2 reads SASEGT. This CDR3 has 13 amino acids. After removal of 6 bases from V and 4 bases from J, the junction contained 6 bases not matched to a gene. Here the CDR3 DNA reads TGTGCCAGCAGCCCCGGCGGGGGATACGAGCAGTACTTC. Protein sequence: CASSPGGGYEQYF.

V and J are TRBV7-9 and TRBJ1-3; D call uncertain. CDR1 is SEHNR and CDR2 is FQNEAQ in the germline V gene (reference sequence). This CDR3 has 15 amino acids. V was trimmed by 5 bases and J by 0 bases, leaving 11 bases between them. The CDR3 DNA reads TGTGCCAGCAGCGACACCGTGGACTCTGGAAACACCATATATTTT. Translation: CASSDTVDSGNTIYF.

The rearrangement joins TRBV28 to TRBJ2-2, with D perhaps matching TRBD1 (6 bases). The V gene's germline CDR1 is MDHEN and CDR2 SYDVKM. Trimming removed 6 bases from V and 1 base from J, with 12 bases in between. The CDR3 contains 15 residues. The CDR3 region is CASRLEQGNTGELFF. The CDR3 coding sequence is TGTGCCAGCAGACTTGAACAGGGGAACACCGGGGAGCTGTTTTTT.

Here the CDR3 reads CASSETGTENVYEQYF. The CDR3 DNA reads TGTGCCAGCAGCGAGACCGGGACAGAGAATGTCTACGAGCAGTACTTC. V usage is TRBV7-9 and J usage is TRBJ2-7, with 7 bases identical to TRBD1. V shed 5 bases and J 3 bases; nucleotides not matched to a gene: 13. The CDR3 consists of 16 residues. Per the germline V gene, CDR1 is SEHNR and CDR2 is FQNEAQ (reference sequence).

The chain has TRBV27 and TRBJ2-7; 7 bases are shared with TRBD1. This CDR3 has 15 amino acids. Unmatched junction bases numbered 10, after V lost 6 bases and J lost 2 bases. Germline CDR1 is MNHEY and CDR2 is SMNVEV (reference sequence). CDR3 sequence: CASSPDRAGPYEQYF. In nucleotides, the CDR3 is TGTGCCAGCAGCCCCGACAGGGCCGGACCCTACGAGCAGTACTTC.

The rearrangement links TRBV27 to TRBJ2-1; 12 positions agree with TRBD2. V was pared by 4 bases and J by 6 bases, with 10 bases of the junction left unmatched. The CDR3 runs 17 residues. The germline V gene has CDR1 MNHEY and CDR2 SMNVEV (reference sequence). The DNA for the CDR3 is TGTGCCAGCAGTTCTCCTCTAGCGGGGGGGATTGGCAATGAGCAGTTCTTC. This codes for CASSSPLAGGIGNEQFF.